The rows below give T cell receptor beta chains drawn from one sample of a study of T cells after yellow fever vaccination. From the 5' RACE reads, TCRdb called clonotypes with MiXCR, one entry per CDR3 protein. The sample records 500,000 to 650,000 distinct CDR3 sequences, about a sixth being singletons. Sequencing used PBMCs, obtained about 5 days after the first yellow fever vaccination. The receptors come from a man aged 18 to 30 who received the YFV17D yellow fever vaccine. CDR3s include the opening cysteine and the closing phenylalanine or tryptophan. The D gene is left open where the match is weak. Clone size is shown for a subset of rows, as once, few, many or a class of expanded clone.

cdr3_aa: CASSSTGGPNNEQFF
cdr3_nt: TGTGCCAGCAGCTCGACGGGGGGGCCGAACAATGAGCAGTTCTTC
j_call: TRBJ2-1
v_call: TRBV7-3
d_call: TRBD2
clone_size: -

cdr3_aa: CASSRLGGGGQPQHF
cdr3_nt: TGTGCCAGCAGTCGCCTCGGCGGGGGCGGTCAGCCCCAGCATTTT
j_call: TRBJ1-5
v_call: TRBV12-3/TRBV12-4
d_call: -
clone_size: few

cdr3_aa: CSARVTGQETQYF
cdr3_nt: TGCAGTGCTAGAGTAACGGGGCAAGAGACCCAGTACTTC
j_call: TRBJ2-5
v_call: TRBV20-1
d_call: -
clone_size: -

cdr3_aa: CASTLGGQMNTGELFF
cdr3_nt: TGTGCCAGCACCCTTGGGGGACAGATGAACACCGGGGAGCTGTTTTTT
j_call: TRBJ2-2
v_call: TRBV6-1
d_call: TRBD1
clone_size: -

cdr3_aa: CASSAYRLGNTEAFF
cdr3_nt: TGTGCCAGCAGCGCCTACAGGTTAGGGAACACTGAAGCTTTCTTT
j_call: TRBJ1-1
v_call: TRBV5-4
d_call: -
clone_size: -

cdr3_aa: CASSVDGGLRQPQHF
cdr3_nt: TGTGCCAGCAGCGTAGATGGGGGGCTTCGGCAGCCCCAGCATTTT
j_call: TRBJ1-5
v_call: TRBV9
d_call: -
clone_size: -

cdr3_aa: CSASPAQGTPSYNQPQHF
cdr3_nt: TGCAGTGCTAGCCCCGCGCAGGGAACACCTTCTTACAATCAGCCCCAGCATTTT
j_call: TRBJ1-5
v_call: TRBV20-1
d_call: -
clone_size: -

cdr3_aa: CASSSRLINEKLFF
cdr3_nt: TGTGCCAGCAGCTCTCGCCTGATTAATGAAAAACTGTTTTTT
j_call: TRBJ1-4
v_call: TRBV5-6
d_call: -
clone_size: few

cdr3_aa: CASSLRTGDRGYTF
cdr3_nt: TGTGCCAGCTCACTTCGTACAGGGGATAGGGGCTACACCTTC
j_call: TRBJ1-2
v_call: TRBV18
d_call: TRBD1
clone_size: -

cdr3_aa: CASSQGGQPRGEQFF
cdr3_nt: TGTGCCAGCAGCCAAGGGGGACAGCCCAGGGGTGAGCAGTTCTTC
j_call: TRBJ2-1
v_call: TRBV3-1
d_call: TRBD1
clone_size: -

cdr3_aa: CASRSAGTGEQPQHF
cdr3_nt: TGTGCCAGCAGGTCCGCCGGGACAGGGGAACAGCCCCAGCATTTT
j_call: TRBJ1-5
v_call: TRBV28
d_call: TRBD1
clone_size: -

cdr3_aa: CSVKRDDEKLFF
cdr3_nt: TGCAGCGTTAAGCGGGACGACGAAAAACTGTTTTTT
j_call: TRBJ1-4
v_call: TRBV29-1
d_call: -
clone_size: few

cdr3_aa: CASRVQGKRTDTQYF
cdr3_nt: TGTGCCAGCAGGGTCCAGGGTAAGCGGACAGATACGCAGTATTTT
j_call: TRBJ2-3
v_call: TRBV7-2
d_call: -
clone_size: -

cdr3_aa: CASSYALAGSNTQYF
cdr3_nt: TGTGCCAGCAGCTACGCACTAGCGGGGAGCAATACGCAGTATTTT
j_call: TRBJ2-3
v_call: TRBV5-6
d_call: TRBD2
clone_size: few

cdr3_aa: CAITASGGADNEQFF
cdr3_nt: TGTGCCATCACGGCTAGCGGGGGGGCCGACAATGAGCAGTTCTTC
j_call: TRBJ2-1
v_call: TRBV10-3
d_call: TRBD2
clone_size: -

cdr3_aa: CASSQVGVAGNYGYTF
cdr3_nt: TGTGCCAGCAGCCAAGTGGGTGTGGCAGGGAACTATGGCTACACCTTC
j_call: TRBJ1-2
v_call: TRBV3-1
d_call: -
clone_size: once

cdr3_aa: CASSLLANYNSPLHF
cdr3_nt: TGTGCCAGCAGCTTACTGGCCAACTATAATTCACCCCTCCACTTT
j_call: TRBJ1-6
v_call: TRBV7-2
d_call: -
clone_size: -

cdr3_aa: CASSFDRGNTGELFF
cdr3_nt: TGTGCCAGCAGCTTTGACAGGGGGAACACCGGGGAGCTGTTTTTT
j_call: TRBJ2-2
v_call: TRBV5-6
d_call: TRBD1
clone_size: few

cdr3_aa: CASSSAGEPEAFF
cdr3_nt: TGTGCCAGCAGCTCCGCGGGGGAGCCTGAAGCTTTCTTT
j_call: TRBJ1-1
v_call: TRBV7-9
d_call: -
clone_size: -

cdr3_aa: CASRSIAGGHDGTVTQYF
cdr3_nt: TGTGCCAGCAGGTCAATAGCGGGGGGCCACGATGGGACCGTGACCCAGTACTTC
j_call: TRBJ2-5
v_call: TRBV6-2/TRBV6-3
d_call: TRBD2
clone_size: -

cdr3_aa: CASSQSVRGGYNEQFF
cdr3_nt: TGTGCCAGCAGCCAATCGGTTCGTGGGGGATACAATGAGCAGTTCTTC
j_call: TRBJ2-1
v_call: TRBV3-1
d_call: -
clone_size: -

cdr3_aa: CSAENRGYGYTF
cdr3_nt: TGCAGTGCTGAGAACAGGGGCTATGGCTACACCTTC
j_call: TRBJ1-2
v_call: TRBV20-1
d_call: TRBD1
clone_size: few

cdr3_aa: CASRGPTDYGYTF
cdr3_nt: TGTGCCAGCAGGGGACCGACAGACTATGGCTACACCTTC
j_call: TRBJ1-2
v_call: TRBV9
d_call: -
clone_size: -

cdr3_aa: CAISELKGEVGFF
cdr3_nt: TGTGCCATCAGTGAGTTGAAGGGTGAAGTGGGGTTCTTC
j_call: TRBJ2-1
v_call: TRBV10-3
d_call: -
clone_size: few

cdr3_aa: CASRPGQGWSPLHF
cdr3_nt: TGTGCCAGCAGGCCCGGACAGGGTTGGTCACCCCTCCACTTT
j_call: TRBJ1-6
v_call: TRBV6-5
d_call: TRBD1
clone_size: -

cdr3_aa: CASSQDPSVSGRSTDTQYF
cdr3_nt: TGCGCCAGCAGCCAAGATCCCTCCGTGAGCGGGCGAAGCACAGATACGCAGTATTTT
j_call: TRBJ2-3
v_call: TRBV4-3
d_call: -
clone_size: -

cdr3_aa: CASSFSGTGKNEQFF
cdr3_nt: TGTGCCAGCAGCTTTAGTGGGACAGGGAAAAATGAGCAGTTCTTC
j_call: TRBJ2-1
v_call: TRBV7-2
d_call: TRBD1
clone_size: -

cdr3_aa: CASKGRHNSPLHF
cdr3_nt: TGTGCCAGCAAGGGACGCCATAATTCACCCCTCCACTTT
j_call: TRBJ1-6
v_call: TRBV25-1
d_call: -
clone_size: -

cdr3_aa: CASSTRQGSQPQHF
cdr3_nt: TGTGCCAGCAGCACCCGACAGGGAAGCCAGCCCCAGCATTTT
j_call: TRBJ1-5
v_call: TRBV7-2
d_call: TRBD1
clone_size: -

cdr3_aa: CASSERISGNTIYF
cdr3_nt: TGTGCCAGCAGTGAACGGATCTCTGGAAACACCATATATTTT
j_call: TRBJ1-3
v_call: TRBV6-1
d_call: -
clone_size: few

cdr3_aa: CASSLLESFYEQYF
cdr3_nt: TGTGCCAGCAGCTTATTGGAGTCCTTCTACGAGCAGTACTTC
j_call: TRBJ2-7
v_call: TRBV7-9
d_call: -
clone_size: few

cdr3_aa: CASSYSSAGGNQPQHF
cdr3_nt: TGTGCCAGCAGTTACTCGAGCGCCGGGGGCAATCAGCCCCAGCATTTT
j_call: TRBJ1-5
v_call: TRBV6-5
d_call: -
clone_size: -

cdr3_aa: CASSQRAGTGELFF
cdr3_nt: TGTGCCAGCAGCCAACGGGCGGGCACCGGGGAGCTGTTTTTT
j_call: TRBJ2-2
v_call: TRBV3-1
d_call: -
clone_size: -

cdr3_aa: CATSREIVLAGTGTQYF
cdr3_nt: TGTGCCACCAGCAGAGAGATCGTACTAGCGGGGACGGGGACCCAGTACTTC
j_call: TRBJ2-5
v_call: TRBV15
d_call: TRBD2
clone_size: -

cdr3_aa: CASSFLEGFTGELFF
cdr3_nt: TGTGCCAGCAGCTTTCTTGAGGGCTTCACCGGGGAGCTGTTTTTT
j_call: TRBJ2-2
v_call: TRBV11-1
d_call: -
clone_size: -

cdr3_aa: CASLKGLAEKLFF
cdr3_nt: TGTGCCAGCCTTAAGGGACTGGCTGAAAAACTGTTTTTT
j_call: TRBJ1-4
v_call: TRBV12-3/TRBV12-4
d_call: -
clone_size: few

cdr3_aa: CASSAWTDSYEQYF
cdr3_nt: TGTGCCAGCAGCGCCTGGACGGATTCCTACGAGCAGTACTTC
j_call: TRBJ2-7
v_call: TRBV7-2
d_call: -
clone_size: few

cdr3_aa: CASSLVRDTQYF
cdr3_nt: TGTGCCAGCAGCTTAGTCAGAGATACGCAGTATTTT
j_call: TRBJ2-3
v_call: TRBV7-2
d_call: -
clone_size: -

cdr3_aa: CASSLAVGTGGYEQYF
cdr3_nt: TGCGCCAGCAGCTTGGCTGTGGGGACAGGGGGCTACGAGCAGTACTTC
j_call: TRBJ2-7
v_call: TRBV5-1
d_call: TRBD1
clone_size: few

cdr3_aa: CASSGGLAFANTGELFF
cdr3_nt: TGTGCCAGTAGTGGGGGACTAGCGTTTGCGAACACCGGGGAGCTGTTTTTT
j_call: TRBJ2-2
v_call: TRBV19
d_call: TRBD2
clone_size: -

cdr3_aa: CASSFLKRGGWNEQFF
cdr3_nt: TGTGCCAGCAGCTTTTTGAAGCGGGGGGGTTGGAATGAGCAGTTCTTC
j_call: TRBJ2-1
v_call: TRBV7-3
d_call: TRBD2
clone_size: -

cdr3_aa: CASGNTGGGNTIYF
cdr3_nt: TGTGCCAGCGGGAACACAGGGGGTGGAAACACCATATATTTT
j_call: TRBJ1-3
v_call: TRBV12-3/TRBV12-4
d_call: TRBD1
clone_size: few

cdr3_aa: CTSSPQRGGDTGELFF
cdr3_nt: TGTACCAGCAGCCCCCAGAGGGGGGGCGACACCGGGGAGCTGTTTTTT
j_call: TRBJ2-2
v_call: TRBV7-2
d_call: -
clone_size: -

cdr3_aa: CASSETSTGLLGNTEAFF
cdr3_nt: TGTGCCAGCAGTGAAACCTCGACAGGGTTGTTAGGGAACACTGAAGCTTTCTTT
j_call: TRBJ1-1
v_call: TRBV6-1
d_call: TRBD1
clone_size: -

cdr3_aa: CASSQAGTGELFF
cdr3_nt: TGCGCCAGCAGCCAAGCTGGGACCGGGGAGCTGTTTTTT
j_call: TRBJ2-2
v_call: TRBV4-3
d_call: -
clone_size: few